The 13 T cell receptor beta chains presented below share a single source sample, sequenced in a study of blood T cells in healthy people across ages. PCR was performed a second time for about 7 to 11 cycles using a sample-barcoded 5' primer and a J-beta primer mix. TCRdb processed the 5' RACE reads anew with MiXCR; each CDR3 protein has one entry. The sample has under 1,000,000 distinct CDR3 sequences, 35% to 60% seen once. The sequencing sample was made of blood. These receptors originate from an elderly man in good health.

In this sample, this clonotype turned up many times. A much more abundant neighbour one base away suggests this may be a read error. The chain couples TRBV15 to TRBJ2-5; 10 positions agree with TRBD2. Trimming took 0 bases from V and 11 from J; bases not matched to a gene: 12. Germline V gene sequence: CDR1 LNHNV, CDR2 YYDKDF (reference sequence). The CDR3 consists of 16 residues. The CDR3 spells CATSREPAGGDNEQYF. CDR3 bases: TGTGCCACCAGCAGAGAGCCAGCGGGAGGGGACAATGAGCAGTACTTC.

The rearrangement joins TRBV20-1 to TRBJ2-7, with TRBD2 matching over 9 bases. The germline gives CDR1 DFQATT, CDR2 SNEGSKA (reference sequence). The CDR3 covers 14 residues. The junction had 6 bases not matched to a gene; V was cut back by 6 bases and J by 0 bases. The CDR3: CSAPLAGSSYEQYF. The CDR3 bases are TGCAGTGCCCCGCTAGCGGGGAGCTCCTACGAGCAGTACTTC.

This clonotype was found a few times. The rearrangement uses TRBV14 and TRBJ2-2; 10 nucleotides line up with TRBD1. Germline loops: CDR1 SGHDN, CDR2 FVKESK. The CDR3 runs 15 residues. With V trimmed by 4 bases and J by 4 bases, 3 bases remained unmatched. The CDR3 here is CASSLRTGGTGELFF. CDR3 DNA: TGTGCCAGCAGCCTGAGGACAGGGGGCACCGGGGAGCTGTTTTTT. Full variable domain (missing parts from reference TRBV14 and TRBJ2-2): EAGVTQFPSHSVIEKGQTVTLRCDPISGHDNLYWYRRVMGKEIKFLLHFVKESKQDESGMPNNRFLAERTGGTYSTLKVQPAELEDSGVYFCASSLRTGGTGELFFGEGSRLTVL.

V usage is TRBV9 and J usage is TRBJ2-7; possibly TRBD2 for D (6 bases). V was pared by 1 base and J by 1 base, with 12 bases between. Germline assignment: CDR1 SGDLS and CDR2 YYNGEE. CDR3 length: 15 amino acids. CDR3 bases: TGTGCCAGCAGCGTAAGTGCGGGGTGGTCCTACGAGCAGTACTTC. It codes for CASSVSAGWSYEQYF.

This clonotype was counted many times. The genes are TRBV7-9 and TRBJ2-3, with 12 bases identical to TRBD2. After removal of 2 bases from V and 3 bases from J, the junction contained 3 bases not matched to a gene. The CDR3 spans 16 residues. Per germline, CDR1 SEHNR and CDR2 FQNEAQ (reference sequence). The CDR3 DNA reads as TGTGCCAGCAGCTTATGGACTAGCGGGACGACAGATACGCAGTATTTT. Its protein is CASSLWTSGTTDTQYF.

This clonotype was observed at least ten times. The rearrangement uses TRBV6-1 and TRBJ2-5; a possible D gene is TRBD2 (6 bases). The CDR3 contains 16 residues. V was cut by 2 bases and J by 3 bases, with 16 bases left in between. The germline CDR1 and CDR2 sequences are MNHNS and SASEGT. CDR3: CASSERHVGGKETQYF. The CDR3 DNA reads TGTGCCAGCAGTGAACGACATGTAGGAGGGAAAGAGACCCAGTACTTC.

This clonotype turned up a few times. A much more abundant neighbour one base away suggests this may be a read error. CDR3 sequence (DNA): TGTGCCAGCAGCTTTAGACAAATGAGCGGGACACCCGAGCAGTTCTTC. Residues: CASSFRQMSGTPEQFF. The chain employs TRBV7-9 and TRBJ2-1, with D possibly being TRBD2 (7 bases). V was cut by 3 bases and J by 10 bases, with 22 bases left in between. The CDR3 is 16 residues long. Germline values: CDR1 SEHNR, CDR2 FQNEAQ (reference sequence).

J is TRBJ2-7 and V is TRBV27; D is perhaps TRBD1 (5 bases). Germline CDR1 MNHEY, CDR2 SMNVEV (reference sequence). The CDR3 length is 13 residues. The V and J ends lost 5 bases and 4 bases respectively, with 12 bases between them. The CDR3 is CASSTGQIYEQYF. The CDR3 coding sequence is TGTGCCAGCAGTACTGGACAAATATACGAGCAGTACTTC.

In the case of this clonotype: Being one base from a much bigger clone, this may be a read error. The chain carries TRBV7-6 and TRBJ2-5, with 9 bases that match TRBD1. Germline V gene lookup returns CDR1 SGHVS and CDR2 FNYEAQ. The V segment lost 1 base and the J segment 0 bases; nucleotides outside the gene matches: 6. The CDR3 covers 17 residues. The CDR3 loop is CASSLGGDRAYQETQYF. CDR3 nucleotides: TGTGCCAGCAGCTTAGGCGGGGACAGGGCCTACCAAGAGACCCAGTACTTC. Based on the CDR3 plus reference TRBV7-6 and TRBJ2-5, the full variable domain is GAGVSQSPRYKVTKRGQDVALRCDPISGHVSLYWYRQALGQGPEFLTYFNYEAQQDKSGLPNDRFSAERPEGSISTLTIQRTEQRDSAMYRCASSLGGDRAYQETQYFGPGTRLLVL.

This chain joins TRBV6-2 or TRBV6-3 and TRBJ2-7; TRBD2 matches 13 bases. The CDR3 is 17 amino acids. The V gene end was trimmed by 6 bases and the J gene end by 2 bases; junction bases not matched to a gene: 10. Germline loops: CDR1 MNHEY, CDR2 SVGEGT. CDR3 sequence: CASREKGLAGRTYEQYF. For the CDR3, the DNA is TGTGCCAGCAGAGAAAAGGGACTAGCGGGACGAACCTACGAGCAGTACTTC.

There are a few counts of this clonotype. The V call is TRBV20-1, the J call TRBJ2-7; D might be TRBD2 (6 bases). Germline-derived CDR1 and CDR2 are DFQATT and SNEGSKA (reference sequence). The length of the CDR3 is 13 residues. CDR3: CSPQWRVIGEQYF. In nucleotides, the CDR3 is TGCAGCCCCCAGTGGAGGGTGATTGGTGAGCAGTACTTC.

The chain combines TRBV4-3 with TRBJ2-7, with TRBD1 matching over 9 bases. From germline, CDR1 is LGHNA and CDR2 YSLEER. This CDR3 region has 14 residues. The ends lost 4 bases at V and 3 bases at J; junction bases unmatched: 4. CDR3 sequence: CASSLGTGHYEQYF. The CDR3 DNA reads as TGCGCCAGCAGCCTCGGGACAGGGCACTACGAGCAGTACTTC.

This clonotype turned up a few times. The CDR3 DNA follows: TGTGCCATCAGCATTAGCGACATCGGAAATACGCAGTATTTT. Protein: CAISISDIGNTQYF. The chain joins TRBV10-3 to TRBJ2-3; possible D gene TRBD2, 5 bases. Germline values: CDR1 ENHRY, CDR2 SYGVKD. Trimming took off 6 bases at V and 7 bases at J, with 17 bases between the two ends. This CDR3 is 14 amino acids long.